A single sample is the source of the 29 T cell receptor beta chains below, sequenced in a study of blood T cells in healthy people across ages (dated by TCRdb to the mid-2010s). Libraries were constructed by 5' RACE. Sequencer: Illumina HiSeq 2500. A second roughly 6 to 12 cycle PCR used a sample-barcoded 5' primer and a J-beta primer mix. TCRdb cleaned the public reads at Q25 with fastp, built clones with MiXCR and kept in-frame beta chains. Each entry is one CDR3 protein sequence, shown with its most common DNA and genes. Recorded for this sample are 910,000 or so distinct CDR3 sequences; about 53% of them occurred a single time. 20% to 25% of the sample belongs to the ten largest clones. Sample: blood. The receptors derive from a woman aged 60-75 years in good health.

This clonotype appeared a few times. Its ends do not fully match the called genes, so a read error is possible. V usage is TRBV4-2 and J usage is TRBJ2-7; no firm D call. Germline V lookup: CDR1 LGHNA, CDR2 YNFKEQ. The length of the CDR3 is 13 residues. The CDR3 DNA sequence: TGCGCCAGCAGCCAAGATGGCGGCCGGGAGCAGTACTTC. Protein sequence: CASSQDGGREQYF.

The chain couples TRBV5-6 to TRBJ1-5; unclear D gene. The CDR3 covers 15 residues. Trimming removed 2 bases at V and 4 bases at J, with 13 bases between. In germline, CDR1 is SGHDT, CDR2 YYEEEE. The CDR3 sequence: CASSFGYLGNQPQHF. The CDR3 coding sequence is TGTGCCAGCAGCTTTGGCTATCTCGGGAATCAGCCCCAGCATTTT.

This clonotype has ten or more counts. V is TRBV24-1 and J is TRBJ2-3; D is perhaps TRBD1 (6 bases). Germline CDR1 KGHDR, CDR2 SFDVKD. Trimming pared 3 bases from V and 2 bases from J, leaving 11 bases between. The CDR3 spans 15 residues. In DNA form, the CDR3 reads TGTGCCACCAGTGATGAGCCAGGGGTCACAGATACGCAGTATTTT. This sequence encodes CATSDEPGVTDTQYF.

This clonotype has only a few counts. This chain uses TRBV20-1 with TRBJ2-4, with unresolved D. V lost 3 bases, J lost 3 bases, and 18 bases lay in between. Germline V lookup: CDR1 DFQATT, CDR2 SNEGSKA (reference sequence). This CDR3 contains 16 residues. CDR3 in DNA: TGCAGTGCTAGGCTGTCCGAGGTGGTCTACAAAAACATTCAGTACTTC. Its translation is CSARLSEVVYKNIQYF.

The genes are TRBV3-1 and TRBJ2-1; D not certain. V lost 3 bases and J 3 bases, leaving 12 bases between the germline ends. This CDR3 is built from 15 residues. From germline, CDR1 is LGHDT and CDR2 YNNKEL (reference sequence). The CDR3 DNA is TGTGCCAGCAGCCAGTCCGGTGCAGGCTACAATGAGCAGTTCTTC. Protein sequence: CASSQSGAGYNEQFF.

The V call is TRBV18, the J call TRBJ2-3; no definite D call. CDR1 is KGHSH, CDR2 LQKENI, per germline. V lost 6 bases and J 5 bases, leaving 12 bases between the germline ends. This CDR3 has 13 amino acids. CDR3 coding DNA: TGTGCCAGCTCTTGGACCGCCGGAGATACGCAGTATTTT. It specifies CASSWTAGDTQYF.

J is TRBJ2-1 and V is TRBV20-1; TRBD2 agrees at 10 bases. In germline, CDR1 is DFQATT, CDR2 SNEGSKA (reference sequence). V shed 6 bases, J shed 7 bases, and the junction held 18 bases outside the gene matches. The CDR3 extends over 17 amino acids. This chain's CDR3 is CSAPPSGRAYVMNEQFF. CDR3 DNA: TGCAGTGCCCCCCCGAGCGGGAGGGCCTATGTTATGAATGAGCAGTTCTTC.

This clonotype has only a few counts. The chain links TRBV5-1 to TRBJ2-7; 7 bases align to TRBD1. The DNA end favors TRBJ2-4, so the J call may be wrong. Germline CDR1 reads SGHRS; CDR2 reads YFSETQ. The CDR3 has 13 amino acids. CDR3 bases: TGCGCCAGCAGCTTGACACAGGGGAGCATTCAGTACTTC. Translated: CASSLTQGSIQYF.

This clonotype was observed many times. The chain employs TRBV27 and TRBJ2-5, with a tentative D call TRBD2 (5 bases). This CDR3 is 14 amino acids long. The germline V gene has CDR1 MNHEY and CDR2 SMNVEV (reference sequence). V gave up 4 bases and J gave up 1 base, with 10 bases separating them. This CDR3 is CASSYSGSQETQYF. The CDR3 DNA reads as TGTGCCAGCAGTTATTCGGGAAGCCAAGAGACCCAGTACTTC.

This clonotype has only a few counts. A much larger clone sits a single nucleotide away, making a read error possible. This chain joins TRBV29-1 and TRBJ2-3; D call uncertain. The CDR3 covers 14 residues. Germline V gives CDR1 SQVTM, CDR2 ANQGSEA. Deletions cut 4 bases from V and 0 bases from J, with 11 bases between. The CDR3 DNA reads as TGCAGCGTTGGGCGCGGCCCTAGCACAGATACGCAGTATTTT. This translates into CSVGRGPSTDTQYF.

The CDR3 loop is CASSLDPGASSNEQYF. CDR3 bases: TGCGCCAGCAGCTTGGACCCGGGGGCCTCCTCTAACGAGCAGTACTTC. This chain uses TRBV5-1 with TRBJ2-7; D is possibly TRBD1 or TRBD2 (6 bases each). This CDR3 is built from 16 residues. Germline CDR1 and CDR2: SGHRS and YFSETQ. The ends were cut back, 0 bases at V and 5 bases at J, with 18 bases in the middle.

A word on this clonotype: A read error may account for a junction end that differs from germline. CDR3 in amino acids: CARMSRDTQYF. The CDR3 DNA reads as TGTGCCAGAATGAGCAGAGATACGCAGTATTTT. The chain links TRBV12-3 or TRBV12-4 to TRBJ2-3; no clear D gene. The CDR3 contains 11 residues.

A few counts support this clonotype. The chain employs TRBV10-3 and TRBJ1-5; 8 bases agree with TRBD1. The CDR3 has 19 amino acids. V was clipped by 0 bases and J by 2 bases; unmatched bases: 12. The germline gives CDR1 ENHRY, CDR2 SYGVKD. The CDR3 bases are TGTGCCATCAGTGAGTCGTGGGGACAGGACCTGATGGGCAATCAGCCCCAGCATTTT. Its translation: CAISESWGQDLMGNQPQHF.

This clonotype came up a few times. V and J are TRBV29-1 and TRBJ2-3, with TRBD2 matching over 7 bases. Germline lookup yields CDR1 SQVTM and CDR2 ANQGSEA. Trimming took 4 bases from V and 8 from J; bases not matched to a gene: 9. This CDR3 is 13 amino acids long. Here the CDR3 reads CSVAKRELGTQYF. CDR3 coding DNA: TGCAGCGTTGCAAAGCGGGAACTCGGTACGCAGTATTTT.

Comment on this clonotype: The junction differs from germline at one of its ends, possibly a read error. The J gene is TRBJ2-3, the V gene TRBV7-2; 11 bases match TRBD1. Germline V lookup: CDR1 SGHTA, CDR2 FQGNSA. CDR3 length equals 16 residues. DNA of the CDR3: TGTGCCAGCAACCACTGGACAGGGGGCCCCACAGGTACGCAGTATTTT. As protein: CASNHWTGGPTGTQYF.

V gene TRBV5-4 combines with J gene TRBJ2-7, with a possible D match to TRBD1 (5 bases). Germline assignment: CDR1 SGHNT and CDR2 YYREEE (reference sequence). The ends were cut back, 4 bases at V and 3 bases at J, with 17 bases in the middle. The CDR3 covers 15 residues. CDR3 region: CASSRTGTHVYEQYF. The CDR3 coding sequence is TGTGCCAGCAGCCGAACAGGAACGCACGTCTACGAGCAGTACTTC.

The rearrangement joins TRBV28 to TRBJ2-7; possible D gene TRBD2, 5 bases. CDR3 length equals 12 residues. Germline V lookup: CDR1 MDHEN, CDR2 SYDVKM. V dropped 3 bases and J dropped 11 bases, with 14 bases sitting between them. The CDR3 protein is CASSFPNAREYF. The CDR3 DNA reads as TGTGCCAGCAGTTTTCCTAACGCGCGGGAGTACTTC.

This sequence joins TRBV20-1 and TRBJ2-1; the D gene could be TRBD1 or TRBD2 (5 bases each). The CDR3 has 13 amino acids. With 0 bases removed from V and 7 bases from J, the gap between germline ends came to 10 bases. Germline V gene sequence: CDR1 DFQATT, CDR2 SNEGSKA (reference sequence). DNA for the CDR3: TGCAGTGCTAGAGAGTCGTGGGGGAATGAGCAGTTCTTC. Residues: CSARESWGNEQFF.

This clonotype appeared a few times. The gene calls are TRBV5-1 and TRBJ2-7; TRBD2 might be the D (5 bases). Germline lookup yields CDR1 SGHRS and CDR2 YFSETQ. Trimming shortened V by 1 base and J by 3 bases, and 20 bases separated the two germline ends. The CDR3 contains 17 residues. CDR3 residues: CASSLNSRGSDYYEQYF. The CDR3 nucleotides are TGCGCCAGCAGCTTGAATTCACGGGGATCAGACTACTACGAGCAGTACTTC.

The chain joins TRBV4-1 to TRBJ2-5; D remains ambiguous. The J call could be wrong; TRBJ2-4 is a better fit for the DNA end. Germline values: CDR1 MGHRA, CDR2 YSYEKL. The length of the CDR3 is 15 residues. CDR3 sequence: CASSQDWPTPGIQYF. The CDR3 bases are TGCGCCAGCAGCCAAGATTGGCCGACCCCGGGCATTCAGTACTTC.

The chain employs TRBV6-6 and TRBJ1-1; D gene unclear. The germline V and J ends were trimmed by 0 bases and 1 base, with 9 bases remaining between them. The CDR3 extends over 15 amino acids. CDR1 and CDR2 (germline): MNHNY, SVGAGI (reference sequence). The CDR3 bases are TGTGCCAGCAGTTACTCTGGCAGGTCGAACACTGAAGCTTTCTTT. This sequence encodes CASSYSGRSNTEAFF.

The chain uses TRBV10-3 and TRBJ2-1; D possibly corresponds to TRBD1 (6 bases). V dropped 8 bases and J dropped 7 bases, with 12 bases sitting between them. Germline loops: CDR1 ENHRY, CDR2 SYGVKD. This CDR3 has 12 residues. CDR3 region: CAIPQGENEQFF. The CDR3 DNA sequence: TGTGCCATCCCACAGGGTGAAAATGAGCAGTTCTTC.

The sample holds a few counts of this clonotype. The rearrangement joins TRBV28 to TRBJ1-2, with TRBD1 as a possible D gene (5 bases). CDR1 and CDR2 from the germline V gene are MDHEN and SYDVKM. The germline V and J ends were trimmed by 9 bases and 6 bases, with 14 bases remaining between them. This CDR3 contains 12 residues. DNA of the CDR3: TGTGCCAGTTTAACAGGCAACCATGGCTACACCTTC. Translation gives CASLTGNHGYTF.

This clonotype was seen more than once but under ten times. The rearrangement joins TRBV4-1 to TRBJ1-2; D is possibly TRBD1 (6 bases). This CDR3 region has 14 residues. CDR1 is MGHRA, CDR2 YSYEKL, per germline. V gave up 1 base and J gave up 4 bases, with 10 bases separating them. CDR3 nucleotides: TGCGCCAGCAGCCAAGGCGGGACATCCTATGGCTACACCTTC. Its translation is CASSQGGTSYGYTF.

The J gene is TRBJ2-1, the V gene TRBV4-1; no clear D. The CDR3 totals 14 residues. V lost 2 bases, J lost 7 bases, and 12 bases lay in between. Germline V gives CDR1 MGHRA, CDR2 YSYEKL. For the CDR3, the DNA is TGCGCCAGCAGCCAATCAAGGGATAGTAATGAGCAGTTCTTC. Translating gives CASSQSRDSNEQFF.

The rearrangement uses TRBV4-2 and TRBJ2-3; D remains unclear. With 4 bases removed from V and 4 bases from J, the gap between germline ends came to 15 bases. Germline loops: CDR1 LGHNA, CDR2 YNFKEQ. CDR3 length equals 15 residues. The CDR3 loop reads CASSPRLGSSDTQYF. The CDR3 DNA reads TGTGCCAGCAGCCCCCGTCTTGGCTCGTCAGATACGCAGTATTTT.

This rearrangement joins TRBV7-9 to TRBJ2-7; 7 nucleotides match TRBD1. Per the germline V gene, CDR1 is SEHNR and CDR2 is FQNEAQ (reference sequence). The CDR3 has 15 residues. J was trimmed by 2 bases and V by 3 bases; bases with no gene match: 7. This CDR3 is CASSLGRGTAYEQYF. CDR3 nucleotides: TGTGCCAGCAGCTTGGGTCGTGGGACAGCCTACGAGCAGTACTTC.

In the case of this clonotype: The junction departs from the called germline gene at one end, perhaps through a read error. J is TRBJ1-4 and V is TRBV12-3 or TRBV12-4; TRBD1 agrees at 9 bases. The CDR3 runs to 15 residues. The CDR3 loop reads CASSLTGGLNEKPFF. The CDR3 DNA follows: TGTGCCAGCAGTTTGACAGGGGGACTTAATGAAAAACCGTTTTTT.

Comments on this clonotype: The junction shows a germline mismatch at one end, possibly a read error. The gene calls are TRBV30 and TRBJ2-4, with D possibly TRBD2 on 6 matching bases. The germline V gene encodes CDR1 GTSNPN and CDR2 SVGIG (reference sequence). This CDR3 comprises 11 residues. CDR3: CAWSTGLTRDF. The DNA for the CDR3 is TGTGCCTGGAGTACAGGACTAACGCGCGACTTC.